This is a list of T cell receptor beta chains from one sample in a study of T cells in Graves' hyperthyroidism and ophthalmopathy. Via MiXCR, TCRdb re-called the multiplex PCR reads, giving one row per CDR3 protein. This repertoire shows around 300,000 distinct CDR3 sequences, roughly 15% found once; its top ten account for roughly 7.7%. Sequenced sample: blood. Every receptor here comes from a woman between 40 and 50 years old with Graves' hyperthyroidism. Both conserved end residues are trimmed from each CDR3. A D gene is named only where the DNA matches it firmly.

cdr3_aa: ASSLRIGQANYGYT
v_call: TRBV5-1
d_call: NA
j_call: TRBJ1-2

cdr3_aa: ASSKDGRSYNEQF
v_call: TRBV13
d_call: NA
j_call: TRBJ2-1

cdr3_aa: ASSPPGTSTDTQY
v_call: TRBV6-1
d_call: NA
j_call: TRBJ2-3

cdr3_aa: ASKRTINQPQH
v_call: TRBV19
d_call: NA
j_call: TRBJ1-5

cdr3_aa: ASSRPGTDGKGEQF
v_call: TRBV7-9
d_call: NA
j_call: TRBJ2-1

cdr3_aa: ASGVNRLEQY
v_call: TRBV2
d_call: NA
j_call: TRBJ2-7

cdr3_aa: ASSRRGMNTGEPF
v_call: TRBV3-1
d_call: NA
j_call: TRBJ2-2

cdr3_aa: AIAGTPNEQF
v_call: TRBV10-3
d_call: NA
j_call: TRBJ2-1

cdr3_aa: SAVAGTSGRFHEQF
v_call: TRBV20-1
d_call: TRBD2
j_call: TRBJ2-1

cdr3_aa: ASSLKYNEQF
v_call: TRBV7-9
d_call: NA
j_call: TRBJ2-1

cdr3_aa: ASSQELLPADTQY
v_call: TRBV14
d_call: NA
j_call: TRBJ2-3

cdr3_aa: ASSRSGSYEQY
v_call: TRBV27
d_call: NA
j_call: TRBJ2-7

cdr3_aa: ASSFPGGSEKLF
v_call: TRBV28
d_call: TRBD1
j_call: TRBJ1-4

cdr3_aa: SVEERGNTGELF
v_call: TRBV29-1
d_call: NA
j_call: TRBJ2-2

cdr3_aa: ASSGLAGAYEQY
v_call: TRBV7-8
d_call: TRBD2
j_call: TRBJ2-7

cdr3_aa: ASGLGSNQPQH
v_call: TRBV19
d_call: NA
j_call: TRBJ1-5

cdr3_aa: ASNWRATYNEQF
v_call: TRBV2
d_call: NA
j_call: TRBJ2-1

cdr3_aa: ASSLNRGEQPQH
v_call: TRBV12-3/TRBV12-4
d_call: TRBD1
j_call: TRBJ1-5

cdr3_aa: ASSFLRRAADTQY
v_call: TRBV7-9
d_call: NA
j_call: TRBJ2-3

cdr3_aa: ASSPAGFSGANVLT
v_call: TRBV7-2
d_call: NA
j_call: TRBJ2-6

cdr3_aa: ASSVGLLNTGELF
v_call: TRBV9
d_call: NA
j_call: TRBJ2-2

cdr3_aa: ATSRDRPDRSATNEKLF
v_call: TRBV15
d_call: NA
j_call: TRBJ1-4

cdr3_aa: ASSERLAGEETQY
v_call: TRBV2
d_call: TRBD2
j_call: TRBJ2-5

cdr3_aa: ASSSTGRETQY
v_call: TRBV12-3/TRBV12-4
d_call: NA
j_call: TRBJ2-5

cdr3_aa: SAPRQGSNYGYT
v_call: TRBV20-1
d_call: TRBD1
j_call: TRBJ1-2

cdr3_aa: ASSLVGQGHGYT
v_call: TRBV28
d_call: TRBD1
j_call: TRBJ1-2

cdr3_aa: ASSSWGGLSEKLF
v_call: TRBV28
d_call: NA
j_call: TRBJ1-4

cdr3_aa: ASSETGSGQPQH
v_call: TRBV2
d_call: NA
j_call: TRBJ1-5

cdr3_aa: ASTGATPRSSYEQY
v_call: TRBV19
d_call: NA
j_call: TRBJ2-7

cdr3_aa: ASSLQASGYNEQF
v_call: TRBV7-2
d_call: TRBD2
j_call: TRBJ2-1

cdr3_aa: ASSPPTGVTEAF
v_call: TRBV3-1
d_call: TRBD1
j_call: TRBJ1-1

cdr3_aa: ASSFSGAAGLAQH
v_call: TRBV28
d_call: NA
j_call: TRBJ1-5

cdr3_aa: ASTLGPGGDTQY
v_call: TRBV6-1
d_call: NA
j_call: TRBJ2-3

cdr3_aa: ASSIDHLGLAGASTDTQY
v_call: TRBV19
d_call: TRBD2
j_call: TRBJ2-3

cdr3_aa: SARADRGLEKLF
v_call: TRBV20-1
d_call: TRBD1
j_call: TRBJ1-4

cdr3_aa: ASSQGQGATDTQY
v_call: TRBV5-4
d_call: TRBD1
j_call: TRBJ2-3

cdr3_aa: ASSLPLTGQETQY
v_call: TRBV7-8
d_call: NA
j_call: TRBJ2-5

cdr3_aa: ASSLVMERIEQF
v_call: TRBV12-3/TRBV12-4
d_call: NA
j_call: TRBJ2-1

cdr3_aa: ASRVTSTPGELF
v_call: TRBV6-1
d_call: NA
j_call: TRBJ2-2

cdr3_aa: ASRAPEETQY
v_call: TRBV2
d_call: NA
j_call: TRBJ2-5

cdr3_aa: ASSPRQAYGYT
v_call: TRBV28
d_call: NA
j_call: TRBJ1-2

cdr3_aa: ASELAGVRNEQF
v_call: TRBV6-1
d_call: TRBD2
j_call: TRBJ2-1

cdr3_aa: ASSPGQGSTGELF
v_call: TRBV18
d_call: TRBD1
j_call: TRBJ2-2

cdr3_aa: ASSEGFGDEYGYT
v_call: TRBV9
d_call: NA
j_call: TRBJ1-2

cdr3_aa: ASSLTGTSTDTQY
v_call: TRBV5-1
d_call: NA
j_call: TRBJ2-3

cdr3_aa: ASSQAGTRGEKLF
v_call: TRBV7-2
d_call: TRBD1
j_call: TRBJ1-4

cdr3_aa: ASSLIAGALSYNEQF
v_call: TRBV11-2
d_call: TRBD2
j_call: TRBJ2-1

cdr3_aa: ASSWSAGNTYNEQF
v_call: TRBV11-2
d_call: NA
j_call: TRBJ2-1